These 15 T cell receptor beta chains originate from one sample sequenced in a study of cytomegalovirus exposure and HLA in healthy donors. The PCR had 60 Vbeta and 13 Jbeta primers. Measured with immunoSEQ multiplex PCR; TCRdb has only the in-frame clones, and not every one. The data contain 210,000 or so clones, about 89% of them singletons. Input material: PBMCs. The source of these receptors is a man under 40 in good health and CMV-seronegative.

This chain uses TRBV28 with TRBJ1-6, with 8 bases that match TRBD1. The ends lost 5 bases at V and 7 bases at J; junction bases unmatched: 4. The CDR3 spans 14 residues. In germline, CDR1 is MDHEN, CDR2 SYDVKM. The CDR3 DNA sequence: TGTGCCAGCAGTCCCCCAGGGGGCAATTCACCCCTCCACTTT. Translating gives CASSPPGGNSPLHF.

Only a few counts were recorded for this clone. The chain carries TRBV4-1 and TRBJ2-7; D remains ambiguous. Looked up from germline, CDR1 is MGHRA and CDR2 is YSYEKL. The V end lost 0 bases, the J end lost 1 base, and 13 bases lay between the germline ends. The CDR3 totals 16 residues. CDR3 residues: CASSQDQSSSSYEQYF. The DNA for the CDR3 is TGCGCCAGCAGCCAAGACCAGTCTTCTTCTTCCTACGAGCAGTACTTC.

The chain carries TRBV19 and TRBJ1-5; TRBD1 aligns across 8 bases. Trimming at V came to 11 bases and at J to 7 bases, leaving 10 bases not matched to a gene. The CDR3 covers 13 residues. Germline values: CDR1 LNHDA, CDR2 SQIVND (reference sequence). Written as DNA, the CDR3 is TGTGCCGGGGCGGACAGGGCAGGCCAGCCCCAGCATTTT. It yields the protein CAGADRAGQPQHF. The whole variable domain, remainder taken from reference TRBV19 and TRBJ1-5, is DGGITQSPKYLFRKEGQNVTLSCEQNLNHDAMYWYRQDPGQGLRLIYYSQIVNDFQKGDIAEGYSVSREKKESFPLTVTSAQKNPTAFYLCAGADRAGQPQHFGDGTRLSIL.

This chain links TRBV7-8 with TRBJ2-5; 9 positions match TRBD1. Germline V gene sequence: CDR1 SGHVS, CDR2 FQNEAQ. The ends lost 1 base at V and 5 bases at J; junction bases unmatched: 11. The CDR3 spans 17 residues. CDR3 nucleotides: TGTGCCAGCAGCTTAGGGACAGGGGCATGGGGAGCGGAGACCCAGTACTTC. Protein sequence: CASSLGTGAWGAETQYF.

The V and J genes are TRBV7-9 and TRBJ2-7; 10 bases fit TRBD2. Germline V gene lookup returns CDR1 SEHNR and CDR2 FQNEAQ (reference sequence). CDR3 size: 15 residues. J gave up 7 bases and V 5 bases, and 11 bases lay outside the gene matches. As DNA, the CDR3 is TGTGCCAGCAGCCGAACAGCGGGAGGGCCAGAGGAGCAGTACTTC. This sequence encodes CASSRTAGGPEEQYF. The full variable domain, rest sourced from reference TRBV7-9 and TRBJ2-7, is DTGVSQNPRHKITKRGQNVTFRCDPISEHNRLYWYRQTLGQGPEFLTYFQNEAQLEKSRLLSDRFSAERPKGSFSTLEIQRTEQGDSAMYLCASSRTAGGPEEQYFGPGTRLTVT.

V is TRBV19 and J is TRBJ1-5; D is unclear. The CDR3 loop spans 13 amino acids. Germline loops: CDR1 LNHDA, CDR2 SQIVND (reference sequence). The V and J ends lost 8 bases and 0 bases respectively, with 8 bases between them. Here the CDR3 DNA reads TGTGCCAGTGGGCATTATAGCAATCAGCCCCAGCATTTT. This translates into CASGHYSNQPQHF.

The V and J genes are TRBV9 and TRBJ1-2; D might be TRBD1 (6 bases). Per germline, CDR1 SGDLS and CDR2 YYNGEE. Trimming pared 4 bases from V and 6 bases from J, leaving 10 bases between. The CDR3 consists of 12 residues. The CDR3 coding sequence is TGTGCCAGCAGCCCAGGACAGAATGGCTACACCTTC. Its protein product is CASSPGQNGYTF.

The chain carries TRBV28 and TRBJ2-5; tentative D call: TRBD1 (6 bases). The CDR3 loop spans 15 amino acids. Trimming cost V 6 bases and J 3 bases, with 17 bases left between them. Germline-derived CDR1 and CDR2 are MDHEN and SYDVKM. This CDR3 is CASSRTELTKETQYF. In DNA, the CDR3 is TGTGCCAGCAGCCGGACAGAACTCACTAAAGAGACCCAGTACTTC.

This chain joins TRBV6-5 and TRBJ2-5; TRBD2 agrees at 8 bases. The V segment lost 5 bases and the J segment 3 bases; nucleotides outside the gene matches: 8. Germline V gene lookup returns CDR1 MNHEY and CDR2 SVGAGI. The CDR3 contains 15 residues. The CDR3 loop reads CASSTPAGGKETQYF. The CDR3 nucleotides read TGTGCCAGCAGTACCCCTGCGGGAGGAAAAGAGACCCAGTACTTC.

The chain combines TRBV5-4 with TRBJ2-7, with D perhaps TRBD2 (7 bases). With 4 bases removed from V and 2 bases from J, the gap between germline ends came to 13 bases. The CDR3 runs to 14 residues. Germline V CDR1 and CDR2: SGHNT, YYREEE (reference sequence). The CDR3 sequence is CASSLGGATYEQYF. CDR3 nucleotide sequence: TGTGCCAGCAGCCTTGGGGGGGCTACCTACGAGCAGTACTTC.

This sequence joins TRBV28 and TRBJ2-7; TRBD2 is a possible D gene (5 bases). V gave up 5 bases and J gave up 2 bases, with 13 bases separating them. This CDR3 region has 14 residues. Germline V CDR1 and CDR2: MDHEN, SYDVKM. The CDR3 region has the DNA TGTGCCAGCAGTCCAGGAGCGGTAACCTACGAGCAGTACTTC. Protein: CASSPGAVTYEQYF. The full variable domain, rest sourced from reference TRBV28 and TRBJ2-7, is DVKVTQSSRYLVKRTGEKVFLECVQDMDHENMFWYRQDPGLGLRLIYFSYDVKMKEKGDIPEGYSVSREKKERFSLILESASTNQTSMYLCASSPGAVTYEQYFGPGTRLTVT.

The rearrangement uses TRBV15 and TRBJ1-4; D is uncertain. This CDR3 spans 16 amino acids. Germline CDR1 reads LNHNV; CDR2 reads YYDKDF (reference sequence). V lost 0 bases to trimming and J lost 8 bases, with 16 bases between them. The CDR3 nucleotides read TGTGCCACCAGCAGAGATAGTAGGAACGGGGAGGAAAAACTGTTTTTT. The encoded protein is CATSRDSRNGEEKLFF.

The chain joins TRBV27 to TRBJ2-1; maybe TRBD2 (5 bases). This CDR3 contains 15 residues. Trimming pared 2 bases from V and 2 bases from J, leaving 10 bases between. Germline V lookup: CDR1 MNHEY, CDR2 SMNVEV (reference sequence). CDR3 DNA sequence: TGTGCCAGCAGTTTAAGCAGCGGTGCCTACAATGAGCAGTTCTTC. This gives the protein CASSLSSGAYNEQFF.

The V gene is TRBV27, the J gene TRBJ1-5; 8 positions match TRBD1. Germline lookup yields CDR1 MNHEY and CDR2 SMNVEV (reference sequence). CDR3 size: 15 residues. V lost 2 bases, J lost 7 bases, and 7 bases stayed unmatched. In DNA, the CDR3 is TGTGCCAGCAGTTTAACGGCAGGGGGCTCCCAGCCCCAGCATTTT. Translation: CASSLTAGGSQPQHF.

The genes are TRBV4-1 and TRBJ2-1, with TRBD2 as a possible D gene (6 bases). Trimming took off 1 base at V and 5 bases at J, with 9 bases between the two ends. The CDR3 spans 14 residues. The germline V gene encodes CDR1 MGHRA and CDR2 YSYEKL. The CDR3 DNA follows: TGCGCCAGCAGCCAAGGGAGGACTAACAATGAGCAGTTCTTC. Translated: CASSQGRTNNEQFF.